A selection of T cell receptor beta chains follows, all from one sample in a study of shared clonotypes between healthy human individuals. Method: immunoSEQ multiplex PCR; TCRdb's copy keeps in-frame clones and lacks some. This sample has around 100,000 clones, with about 70% found just once. The sequenced material came from memory CD8+ T cells sorted from blood. These receptors came from a woman under 40 in good health. Each CDR3 is given with its conserved first and last residue. The order of the fields is J gene, V gene, clone size, D gene, CDR3 protein, CDR3 DNA. The D gene is left open where the match is weak. A row's size may be missing; if present it is once, few, many or a size class.

TRBJ2-7	TRBV28	NA	NA	CASSDRVGGAYEQYF	TGTGCCAGCAGTGATAGGGTGGGCGGAGCATACGAGCAGTACTTC
TRBJ2-1	TRBV5-4	NA	TRBD2	CASSLLAGGRYNEQFF	TGTGCCAGCAGCCTCTTAGCGGGAGGGCGGTACAATGAGCAGTTCTTC
TRBJ2-3	TRBV7-3	NA	NA	CASSLWTVTDTQYF	TGTGCCAGCAGCTTATGGACGGTCACAGATACGCAGTATTTT
TRBJ1-2	TRBV9	NA	NA	CASSARGGDYGYTF	TGTGCCAGCAGCGCCCGAGGGGGTGACTATGGCTACACCTTC
TRBJ2-7	TRBV29-1	NA	NA	CSVAMGAYEQYF	TGCAGCGTCGCCATGGGTGCCTACGAGCAGTACTTC
TRBJ2-5	TRBV10-3	NA	TRBD1	CAISESRDRLEVETQYF	TGTGCCATCAGTGAGTCGCGGGACAGGTTGGAGGTAGAGACCCAGTACTTC
TRBJ1-5	TRBV19	NA	NA	CASSIGHSGPQHF	TGTGCCAGTAGTATAGGGCATTCGGGGCCCCAGCATTTT
TRBJ1-5	TRBV7-9	few	NA	CASSIDLGPNQPQHF	TGTGCCAGCAGCATTGATCTGGGTCCCAATCAGCCCCAGCATTTT
TRBJ2-7	TRBV11-2	NA	NA	CASSHRTYYEQYF	TGTGCCAGCAGCCACCGGACCTACTACGAGCAGTACTTC
TRBJ2-7	TRBV11-2	few	NA	CASSFGREQYF	TGTGCCAGCAGCTTCGGGCGCGAGCAGTACTTC
TRBJ2-7	TRBV4-1	NA	TRBD1	CASSQGIRGRSAYEQYF	TGCGCCAGCAGCCAAGGAATCAGGGGGCGAAGCGCCTACGAGCAGTACTTC
TRBJ1-5	TRBV28	few	TRBD1	CASSPLQGDNQPQHF	TGTGCCAGCAGCCCTCTGCAGGGGGATAATCAGCCCCAGCATTTT
TRBJ1-1	TRBV7-2	few	NA	CASSPTGTLNTEAFF	TGTGCCAGCAGCCCAACTGGGACCTTGAACACTGAAGCTTTCTTT
TRBJ2-1	TRBV11-2	NA	NA	CASRGGSSYNEQFF	TGTGCCAGCAGGGGTGGGAGCTCCTACAATGAGCAGTTCTTC
TRBJ1-1	TRBV28	NA	TRBD1	CASSLSPGQRDEAFF	TGTGCCAGCAGTTTATCCCCGGGACAGAGAGATGAAGCTTTCTTT
TRBJ2-1	TRBV7-9	NA	NA	CASSLDSYNEQFF	TGTGCCAGCAGCTTGGACAGCTACAATGAGCAGTTCTTC
TRBJ2-1	TRBV5-1	NA	TRBD2	CASSRSSSGNRNEQFF	TGCGCCAGCAGCCGATCCTCTAGCGGGAATAGGAATGAGCAGTTCTTC
TRBJ1-1	TRBV6-4	NA	TRBD1	CASSRTTGVNTEAFF	TGTGCCAGCAGTCGAACTACAGGGGTGAACACTGAAGCTTTCTTT
TRBJ1-1	TRBV5-4	NA	TRBD1	CASSSGTAYTEAFF	TGTGCCAGCAGCTCCGGGACAGCCTACACTGAAGCTTTCTTT
TRBJ1-6	TRBV5-1	NA	NA	CASSLASANSPLHF	TGTGCCAGCAGCTTGGCGTCAGCTAATTCACCCCTCCACTTT
TRBJ2-1	TRBV4-1	NA	TRBD2	CASSQGGLAGGSSYNEQFF	TGCGCCAGCAGCCAAGGGGGACTAGCGGGAGGGAGCTCCTACAATGAGCAGTTCTTC
TRBJ2-5	TRBV7-9	NA	NA	CASSYNRAETQYF	TGTGCCAGCAGCTACAACAGGGCGGAGACCCAGTACTTC
TRBJ2-1	TRBV4-1	few	NA	CASSQGALEDEQFF	TGCGCCAGCAGCCAAGGGGCTCTAGAGGATGAGCAGTTCTTC
TRBJ1-5	TRBV4-2	NA	NA	CASSHLSDGGGAQHF	TGTGCCAGCAGCCACCTATCGGACGGCGGTGGGGCCCAGCATTTT